This T cell receptor (beta chain) was sequenced for a study of regulatory T cells in long-lasting Graves disease. Germline V gene lookup returns CDR1 DFQATT and CDR2 SNEGSKA (reference sequence). Trimming cost V 0 bases and J 2 bases, with 13 bases left between them. This CDR3 region has 16 residues. This clonotype occurred a few times. Arm-PCR of CDR3 regions and iRepertoire HTBI primers were used to build TCR beta libraries. Each CDR3 protein gets one entry after TCRdb re-called the multiplex PCR reads with MiXCR. The table records 400,000 or so distinct CDR3 sequences, about a fifth of them present only once. Noted time point: persistent/refractory GD, antithyroid drugs over 5 years with positive TRAb. With RNA extracted from PBMCs as input, the TCR library was made.

This receptor was taken from a female donor with Graves disease. The sequencing used peripheral blood mononuclear cells (PBMCs), collected when the disease was refractory, from a patient treated with antithyroid drugs. The V and J genes are TRBV20-1 and TRBJ2-2; D tentatively reads TRBD1 or TRBD2 (5 bases each). CDR3 DNA sequence: TGCAGTGCTAGAGATCTGGGGGAGCAAAACACCGGGGAGCTGTTTTTT. The encoded protein is CSARDLGEQNTGELFF.